The clone carrying this T cell receptor beta chain was counted ten times or more. Its antigen is not identified. Some clones are missing from TCRdb's copy, which holds only in-frame ones; the method was immunoSEQ multiplex PCR. The data hold about 3,700 clones, with around 19% observed a single time. J gave up 3 bases and V 4 bases, and 10 bases lay outside the gene matches. From germline, CDR1 is SGHNT and CDR2 YENEEA. The CDR3 covers 18 residues. The sample belongs to a study of sequential checkpoint blockade in melanoma. Study summary: DNA from 91 pretreatment tumor samples underwent TCRβ immunosequencing. Roughly 22 patients had tumor biopsies before treatment and at week 13.

Study-level points and caveats: In arm A, pretreatment tumor clonality was associated with response.

Stated treatment: randomized to nivolumab then ipilimumab (arm A) or the reverse (arm B). The sample consisted of tumor tissue (inferred from file names), taken from a patient given nivolumab and ipilimumab in sequence. The TCR was taken from a human donor with melanoma. The gene calls are TRBV11-3 and TRBJ1-5; 12 positions agree with TRBD1. The CDR3 here is CASSSKGTGGSSNQPQHF. In nucleotides, the CDR3 is TGTGCCAGCAGCTCAAAAGGGACAGGGGGCTCTTCCAATCAGCCCCAGCATTTT.